Listed below are T cell receptor beta chains from one sample, sequenced in a study of T cells in Graves' hyperthyroidism and ophthalmopathy. From the multiplex PCR reads, TCRdb called clonotypes with MiXCR, one entry per CDR3 protein. Here the sample spans some 270,000 distinct CDR3 sequences, approximately 12% being singletons. Sample: blood. The source is a woman aged 30 to 39 with Graves' hyperthyroidism that later progressed to Graves' ophthalmopathy. The CDR3 runs from the conserved cysteine through the conserved F or W. D genes are given only for firm matches. The size entry is marked missing in some rows and otherwise reads once, few, many or a size class.

D	V	J	size	DNA	CDR3
TRBD1	TRBV28	TRBJ2-3	many	TGTGCCAGCAGTCTAGGACAGGGGCGAGATACGCAGTATTTT	CASSLGQGRDTQYF
TRBD2	TRBV27	TRBJ2-1	.	TGTGCCAGCAGTCCCGCGGGAGTCTCCTACAATGAGCAGTTCTTC	CASSPAGVSYNEQFF
TRBD2	TRBV24-1	TRBJ2-1	.	TGTGCCACCCGAGGCAGCGGGAGGGCGAATGAGCAGTTCTTC	CATRGSGRANEQFF
.	TRBV9	TRBJ1-3	.	TGTGCCAGCAGCGTAGACGGTTACTCTGGAAACACCATATATTTT	CASSVDGYSGNTIYF
TRBD1	TRBV20-1	TRBJ1-5	once	TGCAGTGCTCAGGGGGAGGGCTTGGGCCTTCATCAGCCCCAGCATTTT	CSAQGEGLGLHQPQHF
.	TRBV19	TRBJ2-1	few	TGTGCCAGTAGTATTAGGGGCTGGATTGAGAGCTCCTACAATGAGCAGTTCTTC	CASSIRGWIESSYNEQFF
TRBD2	TRBV6-2/TRBV6-3	TRBJ2-7	many	TGTGCCAGCAGCCACGGGACTAGACACTACGAGCAGTACTTC	CASSHGTRHYEQYF
TRBD1	TRBV7-3	TRBJ2-7	few	TGTGCCAGCAGCTTTGGGACAGGGTTGGACGAGCAGTACTTC	CASSFGTGLDEQYF
TRBD1	TRBV12-3/TRBV12-4	TRBJ2-1	many	TGTGCCAGCGTGGACAGGGCGACGAGCGATGAGCAGTTCTTC	CASVDRATSDEQFF
.	TRBV10-3	TRBJ2-7	many	TGTGCCATCAGTGAACCCTCCTTTTACGAGCAGTACTTC	CAISEPSFYEQYF
.	TRBV20-1	TRBJ2-7	many	TGCAGTGCTAGGGACCCCACTTCCTACGAGCAGTACTTC	CSARDPTSYEQYF
TRBD2	TRBV20-1	TRBJ2-7	.	TGCAGTGCTCCCGTGGTCGTCGGAGGGACTAGCGGGAGCTCCTACGAGCAGTACTTC	CSAPVVVGGTSGSSYEQYF
.	TRBV5-8	TRBJ2-2	.	TGTGCCAGCAGCTTGGGAGGGGGGGTCCCCTCGACCGGGGAGCTGTTTTTT	CASSLGGGVPSTGELFF
.	TRBV29-1	TRBJ2-5	few	TGCAGCGTACCGACGGGACAAATCCAAGAGACCCAGTACTTC	CSVPTGQIQETQYF